Detailed here is one TCR beta chain. V was clipped by 10 bases and J by 4 bases, with 15 bases between them. Germline V gene sequence: CDR1 LNHDA, CDR2 SQIVND (reference sequence). The length of the CDR3 is 13 residues. Enrolled during active infection, Seattle patients were then followed longitudinally. The sample is drawn from a study of blood T cell repertoires in COVID-19. At the level of the study: Samples representing acute and convalescent COVID-19 were sourced from the United States, Italy and Spain. Nucleic acid was either cDNA or gDNA, and it came from T cells, B-cell-depleted T cells, or PBMCs.

As originally analysed: Quantification of nucleated cells was approximated via reference gene primer amplification. Clones were sequenced by immunoSEQ multiplex PCR, and TCRdb holds only the in-frame ones, with some missing. V and J calls and clone size follow that table, whereas D and trimming were derived from the DNA. The sample has approximately 58,000 clones; 80% to 90% are singletons. V and J are TRBV19 and TRBJ2-3; possibly TRBD2 for D (5 bases). Sequenced input: peripheral blood. The clonotype comes from a man in his 60s with COVID-19, enrolled during active disease. The CDR3 here is CATPLVFADTQYF. The CDR3 nucleotides are TGTGCCACCCCACTAGTTTTTGCAGATACGCAGTATTTT. The variable domain in full, completed from reference TRBV19 and TRBJ2-3, reads DGGITQSPKYLFRKEGQNVTLSCEQNLNHDAMYWYRQDPGQGLRLIYYSQIVNDFQKGDIAEGYSVSREKKESFPLTVTSAQKNPTAFYLCATPLVFADTQYFGPGTRLTVL.